This TCR beta chain was recorded in a study of T cells in Graves' hyperthyroidism and ophthalmopathy. From RNA transcripts, TCR beta CDR3 regions were amplified. The study used the HTBI primer set for a first-round RT-PCR of the TCR CDR3. Using its own MiXCR run on the multiplex PCR reads, TCRdb lists one record per CDR3 protein. The top ten clones hold around 50% of a sample with approximately 330,000 distinct CDR3 sequences, around a sixth of them seen once. Orbital computed tomography and thyroid ultrasound, together with serum TRAb and thyroxine and clinical symptoms, were used for diagnoses. This CDR3 is 13 amino acids long. Unmatched junction bases numbered 3, after V lost 6 bases and J lost 6 bases. This clonotype was observed at least ten times.

Sequenced input: blood. The genes are TRBV12-3 or TRBV12-4 and TRBJ2-1, with 9 bases matching TRBD2. This sequence was found in a woman in her forties or fifties with Graves' hyperthyroidism. CDR3 DNA sequence: TGTGCCAGCAGCCCGACTAGCGGCAATGAGCAGTTCTTC. It encodes CASSPTSGNEQFF.